This is a list of T cell receptor beta chains from one sample in a study of chemoradiotherapy in HPV16-positive cancers. Profiled with immunoSEQ multiplex PCR; TCRdb holds only in-frame clones, not every one. Of around 1,600 clones in the sample, 82% were seen once. The sample in question was tumor tissue, obtained from a patient who underwent chemoradiotherapy. Receptor source: a human donor with HPV-associated anogenital cancer. The CDR3 runs from the conserved cysteine through the conserved F or W. A D gene is named only where the DNA matches it firmly. Rows give clone size only sometimes, using once, few, many, or a class for an expanded clone.

J gene: TRBJ1-1; D gene: .; clone size: .; V gene: TRBV5-6; CDR3 DNA: TGTGCCAGCAGCTTCGGGGGTATTATGAACACTGAAGCTTTCTTT; CDR3 protein: CASSFGGIMNTEAFF
J gene: TRBJ2-3; D gene: .; clone size: .; V gene: TRBV18; CDR3 DNA: TGTGCCAGCTCACCAGGGGCAGATACGCAGTATTTT; CDR3 protein: CASSPGADTQYF
J gene: TRBJ1-3; D gene: .; clone size: .; V gene: TRBV9; CDR3 DNA: TGTGCCAGCACCCCAAAGACAGAAGCCTACGGAAACACCATATATTTT; CDR3 protein: CASTPKTEAYGNTIYF
J gene: TRBJ2-2; D gene: .; clone size: once; V gene: TRBV10-3; CDR3 DNA: TGTGCCATCAGTGAAGGGAGAGTGAACACCGGGGAGCTGTTTTTT; CDR3 protein: CAISEGRVNTGELFF
J gene: TRBJ2-1; D gene: .; clone size: .; V gene: TRBV7-6; CDR3 DNA: TGTGCCAGCAGCTTTTTAGACAATGAGCAGTTCTTC; CDR3 protein: CASSFLDNEQFF
J gene: TRBJ1-3; D gene: .; clone size: .; V gene: TRBV5-6; CDR3 DNA: TGTGCCAGCAGCCCCGACGGACTCAACTCTGGAAACACCATATATTTT; CDR3 protein: CASSPDGLNSGNTIYF
J gene: TRBJ2-6; D gene: .; clone size: few; V gene: TRBV9; CDR3 DNA: TGTGCCAGCAGCCCATTCGGGGGAACTGGGGCCAACGTCCTGACTTTC; CDR3 protein: CASSPFGGTGANVLTF
J gene: TRBJ1-2; D gene: .; clone size: .; V gene: TRBV7-9; CDR3 DNA: TGTGCCAGCAGCTTACGAAGAGGTCGCGGCTACACCTTC; CDR3 protein: CASSLRRGRGYTF
J gene: TRBJ2-5; D gene: .; clone size: few; V gene: TRBV11-2; CDR3 DNA: TGTGCCAGCAGCTTCGGGGAGACCCAGTACTTC; CDR3 protein: CASSFGETQYF
J gene: TRBJ2-7; D gene: TRBD2; clone size: .; V gene: TRBV5-1; CDR3 DNA: TGCGCCAGCTCCGGGACTAGCTATTACGAGCAGTACTTC; CDR3 protein: CASSGTSYYEQYF
J gene: TRBJ2-5; D gene: TRBD1; clone size: .; V gene: TRBV27; CDR3 DNA: TGTGCCAGCAGTTTAGACAGGGGGGAAGAGACCCAGTACTTC; CDR3 protein: CASSLDRGEETQYF
J gene: TRBJ2-2; D gene: TRBD2; clone size: few; V gene: TRBV2; CDR3 DNA: TGTGCCAGCAACGGACTAGCGGGAGGTACCGGGGAGCTGTTTTTT; CDR3 protein: CASNGLAGGTGELFF
J gene: TRBJ1-5; D gene: .; clone size: .; V gene: TRBV27; CDR3 DNA: TGTGCCAGCAGTTACAGTAATCAGCCCCAGCATTTT; CDR3 protein: CASSYSNQPQHF
J gene: TRBJ2-7; D gene: .; clone size: .; V gene: TRBV7-9; CDR3 DNA: TGTGCCAGCACCTCCTCCACGGACACCAACTACGAGCAGTACTTC; CDR3 protein: CASTSSTDTNYEQYF
J gene: TRBJ2-2; D gene: .; clone size: .; V gene: TRBV5-1; CDR3 DNA: TGCGCCAGCAGTGCCCCAGGTCAAGTCGGGGAGCTGTTTTTT; CDR3 protein: CASSAPGQVGELFF
J gene: TRBJ2-1; D gene: TRBD2; clone size: .; V gene: TRBV5-8; CDR3 DNA: TGTGCCAGCAGCATCGACCTAGCGGGGGGGAGGAATGAGCAGTTCTTC; CDR3 protein: CASSIDLAGGRNEQFF
J gene: TRBJ2-1; D gene: TRBD2; clone size: .; V gene: TRBV7-2; CDR3 DNA: TGTGCCAGCAGCTTAGTCCGGGGGGGTTTCTACAATGAGCAGTTCTTC; CDR3 protein: CASSLVRGGFYNEQFF
J gene: TRBJ1-2; D gene: .; clone size: .; V gene: TRBV9; CDR3 DNA: TGTGCCAGCAGCACCTTCGACAGAGGTGGCTACACCTTC; CDR3 protein: CASSTFDRGGYTF
J gene: TRBJ2-2; D gene: .; clone size: few; V gene: TRBV6-6; CDR3 DNA: TGTGCCAGCAGTAGACGGGACGCCTCTTGGGAGCTGTTTTTT; CDR3 protein: CASSRRDASWELFF
J gene: TRBJ2-3; D gene: TRBD2; clone size: .; V gene: TRBV5-6; CDR3 DNA: TGTGCCAGCAGCTTGAAACTAGCGGGTATCACAGATACGCAGTATTTT; CDR3 protein: CASSLKLAGITDTQYF
J gene: TRBJ1-6; D gene: .; clone size: .; V gene: TRBV2; CDR3 DNA: TGTGCCAGCAGTGACGTCTATGTTGGTTCACCCCTCCACTTT; CDR3 protein: CASSDVYVGSPLHF
J gene: TRBJ1-2; D gene: .; clone size: .; V gene: TRBV29-1; CDR3 DNA: TGCAGCGTTGAAGATCGTAAGAGCCGTACTCCCATTAACTATGGCTACACCTTC; CDR3 protein: CSVEDRKSRTPINYGYTF
J gene: TRBJ2-1; D gene: TRBD2; clone size: .; V gene: TRBV6-4; CDR3 DNA: TGTGCCAGCAGCGAGATAGCGGGAGACCACAATGAGCAGTTCTTC; CDR3 protein: CASSEIAGDHNEQFF
J gene: TRBJ2-7; D gene: .; clone size: .; V gene: TRBV4-1; CDR3 DNA: TGCGCCATCCATCGCCCAGGGCACTACGAGCAGTACTTC; CDR3 protein: CAIHRPGHYEQYF
J gene: TRBJ2-1; D gene: .; clone size: .; V gene: TRBV7-3; CDR3 DNA: TGTGCCAGCAGCTTAGGCACAACTTCCTACAATGAGCAGTTCTTC; CDR3 protein: CASSLGTTSYNEQFF
J gene: TRBJ2-1; D gene: .; clone size: .; V gene: TRBV6-5; CDR3 DNA: TGTGCCAGCAGTTACTCATACGGCTACAATGAGCAGTTCTTC; CDR3 protein: CASSYSYGYNEQFF
J gene: TRBJ1-2; D gene: .; clone size: .; V gene: TRBV5-6; CDR3 DNA: TGTGCCAGCAGCCTTCGAACGGGACTCCTGAACTATGGCTACACCTTC; CDR3 protein: CASSLRTGLLNYGYTF
J gene: TRBJ2-2; D gene: TRBD2; clone size: few; V gene: TRBV4-1; CDR3 DNA: TGCGCCGGAGCTGGGGGGGTAGGCACCGGGGAGCTGTTTTTT; CDR3 protein: CAGAGGVGTGELFF
J gene: TRBJ2-7; D gene: TRBD1; clone size: .; V gene: TRBV7-8; CDR3 DNA: TGTGCCAGCAGCTTAGTTGGGACAGTCTACGAGCAGTACTTC; CDR3 protein: CASSLVGTVYEQYF
J gene: TRBJ1-2; D gene: .; clone size: .; V gene: TRBV5-6; CDR3 DNA: TGTGCCAGCAGCTTATCGGGATACTATGGCTACACCTTC; CDR3 protein: CASSLSGYYGYTF
J gene: TRBJ2-7; D gene: .; clone size: .; V gene: TRBV9; CDR3 DNA: TGTGCCAGCAGCGTAGCTACAGGATACGAGCAGTACTTC; CDR3 protein: CASSVATGYEQYF
J gene: TRBJ2-7; D gene: TRBD2; clone size: .; V gene: TRBV6-1; CDR3 DNA: TGTGCCAGCAGTGGGTCAGGACGAGCGGGAGGGCCCTTCGGCTACGAGCAGTACTTC; CDR3 protein: CASSGSGRAGGPFGYEQYF
J gene: TRBJ2-2; D gene: .; clone size: .; V gene: TRBV5-5; CDR3 DNA: TGTGCCAGCGGGTCTAGCGTGAACACCGGGGAGCTGTTTTTT; CDR3 protein: CASGSSVNTGELFF
J gene: TRBJ2-5; D gene: TRBD2; clone size: .; V gene: TRBV7-8; CDR3 DNA: TGTGCCAGCAGCTTAGGGGGACTAGCGGGAGGCCAAGAGACCCAGTACTTC; CDR3 protein: CASSLGGLAGGQETQYF
J gene: TRBJ2-7; D gene: .; clone size: .; V gene: TRBV21-1; CDR3 DNA: TGTGCCAGCAGCAAAGGGGCACAGCTACGATTCCGGTACTACGAGCAGTACTTC; CDR3 protein: CASSKGAQLRFRYYEQYF
J gene: TRBJ1-6; D gene: .; clone size: .; V gene: TRBV6-5; CDR3 DNA: TGTGCCAGCAGTTACTCTCTACACTCCTATAATTCACCCCTCCACTTT; CDR3 protein: CASSYSLHSYNSPLHF
J gene: TRBJ1-3; D gene: TRBD1; clone size: .; V gene: TRBV11-3; CDR3 DNA: TGTGCCAGCCGCGGACAGGAGAGTTCTGGAAACACCATATATTTT; CDR3 protein: CASRGQESSGNTIYF
J gene: TRBJ1-1; D gene: .; clone size: .; V gene: TRBV18; CDR3 DNA: TGTGCCAGCTCACCTGATGGTATTACTGAAGCTTTCTTT; CDR3 protein: CASSPDGITEAFF
J gene: TRBJ2-7; D gene: .; clone size: .; V gene: TRBV7-8; CDR3 DNA: TGTGCCAGCAGCCCCCAAGACGAGCAGTACTTC; CDR3 protein: CASSPQDEQYF
J gene: TRBJ1-5; D gene: .; clone size: .; V gene: TRBV6-6; CDR3 DNA: TGTGCCAGCAGTTCCGGACTACATAGCAATCAGCCCCAGCATTTT; CDR3 protein: CASSSGLHSNQPQHF
J gene: TRBJ2-7; D gene: .; clone size: .; V gene: TRBV9; CDR3 DNA: TGTGCCAGCAGCGTAGCTTCGGACACCATCCACGAGCAGTACTTC; CDR3 protein: CASSVASDTIHEQYF